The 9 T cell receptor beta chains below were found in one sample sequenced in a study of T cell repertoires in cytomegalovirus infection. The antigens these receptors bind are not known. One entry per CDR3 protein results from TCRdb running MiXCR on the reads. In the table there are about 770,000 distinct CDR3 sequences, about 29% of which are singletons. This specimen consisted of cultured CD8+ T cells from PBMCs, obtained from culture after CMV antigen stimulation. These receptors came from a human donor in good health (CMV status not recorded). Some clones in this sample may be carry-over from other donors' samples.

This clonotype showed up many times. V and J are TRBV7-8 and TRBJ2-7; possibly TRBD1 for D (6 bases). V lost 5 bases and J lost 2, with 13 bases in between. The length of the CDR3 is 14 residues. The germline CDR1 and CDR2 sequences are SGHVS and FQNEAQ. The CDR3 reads CASSAEQGTYEQYF. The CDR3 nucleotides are TGTGCCAGCAGCGCCGAACAGGGAACCTACGAGCAGTACTTC.

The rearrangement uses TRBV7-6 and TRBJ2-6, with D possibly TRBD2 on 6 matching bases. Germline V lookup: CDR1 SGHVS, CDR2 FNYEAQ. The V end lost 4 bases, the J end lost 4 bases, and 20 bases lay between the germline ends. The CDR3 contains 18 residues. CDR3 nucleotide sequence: TGTGCCAGCAGCTCCGGGACTTGGCCGGTTTACGGGGCCAACGTCCTGACTTTC. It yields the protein CASSSGTWPVYGANVLTF.

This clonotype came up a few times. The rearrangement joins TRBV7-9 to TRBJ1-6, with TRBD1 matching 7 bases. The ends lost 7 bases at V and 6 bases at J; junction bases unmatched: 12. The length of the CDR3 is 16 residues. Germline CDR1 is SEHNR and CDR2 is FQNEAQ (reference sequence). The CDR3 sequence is CASNLLTGAGNSPLHF. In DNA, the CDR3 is TGTGCCAGCAACCTACTAACAGGGGCTGGTAATTCACCCCTCCACTTT.

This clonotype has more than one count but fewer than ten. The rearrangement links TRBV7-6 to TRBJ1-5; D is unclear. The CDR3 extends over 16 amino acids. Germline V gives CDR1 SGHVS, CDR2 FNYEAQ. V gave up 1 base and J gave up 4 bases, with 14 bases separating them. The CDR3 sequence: CASSLGRFPGNQPQHF. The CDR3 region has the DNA TGTGCCAGCAGCTTAGGTAGATTCCCGGGGAATCAGCCCCAGCATTTT.

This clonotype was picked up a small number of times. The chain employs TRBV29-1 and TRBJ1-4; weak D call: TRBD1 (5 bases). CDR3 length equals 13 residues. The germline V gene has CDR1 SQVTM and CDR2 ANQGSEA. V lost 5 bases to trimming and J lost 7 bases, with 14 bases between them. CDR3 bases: TGCAGCGTTCCCTCGGGACTCGGTGAAAAACTGTTTTTT. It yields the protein CSVPSGLGEKLFF.

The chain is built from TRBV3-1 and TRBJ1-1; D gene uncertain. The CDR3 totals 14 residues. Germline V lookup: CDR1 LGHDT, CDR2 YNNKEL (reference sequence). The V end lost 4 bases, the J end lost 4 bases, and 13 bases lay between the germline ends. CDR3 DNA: TGTGCCAGCAGCCTTACAACGAGGAGCACTGAAGCTTTCTTT. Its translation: CASSLTTRSTEAFF.

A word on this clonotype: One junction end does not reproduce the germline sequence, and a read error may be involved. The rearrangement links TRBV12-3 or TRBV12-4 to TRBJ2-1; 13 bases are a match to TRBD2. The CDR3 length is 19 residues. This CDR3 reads CASSLLLAGGLSSYNERFF. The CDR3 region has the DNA TGTGCCAGCAGTTTATTACTAGCGGGGGGGTTGAGCTCCTACAATGAGCGGTTCTTC.

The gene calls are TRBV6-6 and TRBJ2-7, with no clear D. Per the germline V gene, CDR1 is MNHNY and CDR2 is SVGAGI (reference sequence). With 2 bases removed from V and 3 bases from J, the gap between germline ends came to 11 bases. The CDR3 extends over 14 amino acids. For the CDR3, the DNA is TGTGCCAGCAGTTACGGTAGGGCAAACTACGAGCAGTACTTC. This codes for CASSYGRANYEQYF.

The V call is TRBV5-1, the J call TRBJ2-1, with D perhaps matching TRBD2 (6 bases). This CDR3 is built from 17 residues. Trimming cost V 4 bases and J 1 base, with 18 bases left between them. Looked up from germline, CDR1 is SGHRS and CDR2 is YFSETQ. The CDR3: CASSPFGSGESYNEQFF. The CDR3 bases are TGCGCCAGCAGCCCTTTCGGGTCGGGGGAATCCTACAATGAGCAGTTCTTC.